The 30 T cell receptor beta chains in this list originate from one sample, sequenced in a study of blood T cell repertoires in COVID-19 (dated by TCRdb to the early 2020s). Libraries were constructed by the immunoSEQ multiplex PCR assay. Entries here come from immuneACCESS through TCRdb and include only in-frame sequences with V and J called. Some clones fail to appear in such tables; in the studies checked, an unresolved V gene covers under half of the shortfall, and the cause of the remainder is unknown. This sample lists under 40,000 clones; approximately 90% were detected once. The leading ten clones occupy almost 35% of the sample. Sequencing was carried out using peripheral blood. These receptors originate from a man in his 70s with active COVID-19.

The V gene is TRBV5-1, the J gene TRBJ2-7; TRBD2 might be the D (6 bases). Germline V lookup: CDR1 SGHRS, CDR2 YFSETQ. The CDR3 is 14 residues long. V was pared by 1 base and J by 5 bases, with 13 bases between. CDR3 amino acids: CASSLFAGGDEQYF. The CDR3, as DNA: TGCGCCAGCAGCTTGTTCGCCGGGGGAGACGAGCAGTACTTC.

The chain uses TRBV7-9 and TRBJ1-2, with 11 bases identical to TRBD1. CDR3 length: 15 residues. With V trimmed by 4 bases and J by 3 bases, 4 bases remained unmatched. CDR1 is SEHNR and CDR2 is FQNEAQ in the germline V gene (reference sequence). The CDR3 region has the DNA TGTGCCAGCAGCTCGGGGACAGGGGGAGACTATGGCTACACCTTC. It translates to CASSSGTGGDYGYTF.

This chain joins TRBV28 and TRBJ2-1, with D perhaps matching TRBD1 (6 bases). Between the trimmed V and J ends, which lost 5 bases and 8 bases, there was a span of 10 bases. CDR3 length: 12 residues. Germline lookup yields CDR1 MDHEN and CDR2 SYDVKM. DNA for the CDR3: TGTGCCAGCAGTCCCCAGGGGTATGAGCAGTTCTTC. Protein sequence: CASSPQGYEQFF. Filled out from reference TRBV28 and TRBJ2-1, the complete variable domain reads DVKVTQSSRYLVKRTGEKVFLECVQDMDHENMFWYRQDPGLGLRLIYFSYDVKMKEKGDIPEGYSVSREKKERFSLILESASTNQTSMYLCASSPQGYEQFFGPGTRLTVL.

The chain uses TRBV6-5 and TRBJ2-4; 9 nucleotides match TRBD2. Germline CDR1 reads MNHEY; CDR2 reads SVGAGI. V gave up 4 bases and J gave up 4 bases; unmatched junction bases: 5. The length of the CDR3 is 15 residues. CDR3 loop: CASSSRLAVKNIQYF. The CDR3 DNA reads as TGTGCCAGCAGTTCTCGACTAGCGGTTAAAAACATTCAGTACTTC.

The chain carries TRBV21-1 and TRBJ2-3; the table's D call of TRBD1 was not tested on the DNA. TRBV21-1 is termed a pseudogene. The CDR3 totals 15 residues. This chain's CDR3 is CASPTDREATDTQYF. In nucleotides, the CDR3 is TGTGCCAGTCCCACAGACAGGGAAGCAACAGATACGCAGTATTTT.

This CDR3 is CASSPLAGGLEETQYF. The CDR3 nucleotides are TGTGCCAGCAGTCCTTTAGCGGGAGGGCTCGAAGAGACCCAGTACTTC. The chain links TRBV28 to TRBJ2-5; 11 bases fit TRBD2. CDR1 and CDR2 (germline): MDHEN, SYDVKM. J gave up 3 bases and V 5 bases, and 8 bases lay outside the gene matches. The CDR3 extends over 16 amino acids.

This chain uses TRBV7-2 with TRBJ2-5, with 7 bases fitting TRBD2. J was trimmed by 5 bases and V by 0 bases; bases with no gene match: 9. The CDR3 runs to 16 residues. Germline V gives CDR1 SGHTA, CDR2 FQGNSA. CDR3 residues: CASSLAGPGGGETQYF. In DNA, the CDR3 is TGTGCCAGCAGCTTAGCTGGCCCCGGGGGAGGGGAGACCCAGTACTTC. Full variable domain (missing parts from reference TRBV7-2 and TRBJ2-5): GAGVSQSPSNKVTEKGKDVELRCDPISGHTALYWYRQSLGQGLEFLIYFQGNSAPDKSGLPSDRFSAERTGGSVSTLTIQRTQQEDSAVYLCASSLAGPGGGETQYFGPGTRLLVL.

CDR3 coding DNA: TGTGCCAGCAGCGTCAGACAAAATCCTAACTATGGCTACACCTTC. Translating gives CASSVRQNPNYGYTF. The rearrangement joins TRBV9 to TRBJ1-2; unclear D gene. This CDR3 region has 15 residues. V dropped 2 bases and J dropped 0 bases, with 11 bases sitting between them. The germline gives CDR1 SGDLS, CDR2 YYNGEE.

The chain combines TRBV5-1 with TRBJ2-6; maybe TRBD1 (6 bases). Germline-derived CDR1 and CDR2 are SGHRS and YFSETQ. This CDR3 has 16 residues. V lost 4 bases to trimming and J lost 4 bases, with 15 bases between them. CDR3 sequence: CASSQWPGVGANVLTF. The CDR3 region has the DNA TGCGCCAGCAGCCAATGGCCAGGGGTGGGGGCCAACGTCCTGACTTTC. Drawing the rest from reference TRBV5-1 and TRBJ2-6, the complete variable domain is KAGVTQTPRYLIKTRGQQVTLSCSPISGHRSVSWYQQTPGQGLQFLFEYFSETQRNKGNFPGRFSGRQFSNSRSEMNVSTLELGDSALYLCASSQWPGVGANVLTFGAGSRLTVL.

In this sample, this clone turned up a few times. The chain joins TRBV6-1 to TRBJ1-5; 7 bases are shared with TRBD1. This CDR3 contains 16 residues. V shed 2 bases, J shed 0 bases, and the junction held 4 bases outside the gene matches. Germline lookup yields CDR1 MNHNS and CDR2 SASEGT. The CDR3 protein is CASSEWTGDSNQPQHF. The CDR3 DNA sequence: TGTGCCAGCAGTGAATGGACAGGAGATAGCAATCAGCCCCAGCATTTT.

This chain uses TRBV5-4 with TRBJ2-2; D is uncertain. Germline V CDR1 and CDR2: SGHNT, YYREEE (reference sequence). This CDR3 has 16 residues. Trimming pared 5 bases from V and 1 base from J, leaving 15 bases between. CDR3 residues: CASRDVVSGNTGELFF. As DNA, the CDR3 is TGTGCCAGCAGAGACGTAGTCTCAGGGAACACCGGGGAGCTGTTTTTT.

V is TRBV6-5 and J is TRBJ1-3; 10 bases match TRBD1. V shed 6 bases and J 2 bases; nucleotides not matched to a gene: 4. Germline CDR1 reads MNHEY; CDR2 reads SVGAGI. The CDR3 has 15 amino acids. This CDR3 is CASRIDRGPGNTIYF. Written as DNA, the CDR3 is TGTGCCAGCAGGATAGACAGGGGGCCTGGAAACACCATATATTTT.

V is TRBV6-6 and J is TRBJ1-1, with 7 bases matching TRBD1. V was clipped by 0 bases and J by 4 bases; unmatched bases: 5. Per the germline V gene, CDR1 is MNHNY and CDR2 is SVGAGI (reference sequence). The CDR3 totals 15 residues. The CDR3 DNA follows: TGTGCCAGCAGTTACTCACAGGGGTTGGCCACTGAAGCTTTCTTT. This translates into CASSYSQGLATEAFF.

The rearrangement links TRBV24-1 to TRBJ1-1; 9 bases agree with TRBD1. The CDR3 runs to 15 residues. Trimming cost V 4 bases and J 4 bases; bases outside gene matches: 6. Per the germline V gene, CDR1 is KGHDR and CDR2 is SFDVKD. In DNA, the CDR3 is TGTGCCACCAGTGACTCGACAGGGGGGTTCACTGAAGCTTTCTTT. As protein: CATSDSTGGFTEAFF.

V usage is TRBV7-2 and J usage is TRBJ1-5, with D possibly being TRBD1 (6 bases). CDR1 SGHTA and CDR2 FQGNSA come from the germline V gene. This CDR3 is built from 15 residues. The V end lost 1 base, the J end lost 2 bases, and 9 bases lay between the germline ends. The DNA of the CDR3 is TGTGCCAGCAGCTTAGTAGGGGGGGGCAATCAGCCCCAGCATTTT. This gives the protein CASSLVGGGNQPQHF.

The rearrangement joins TRBV10-3 to TRBJ1-2; 8 bases map to TRBD1. V shed 4 bases, J shed 5 bases, and the junction held 15 bases outside the gene matches. The CDR3 totals 17 residues. From germline, CDR1 is ENHRY and CDR2 SYGVKD. The CDR3 protein is CAISGIYQGARAYGYTF. The CDR3 bases are TGTGCCATCAGTGGGATCTATCAGGGGGCGCGTGCGTATGGCTACACCTTC.

About this clone: A read error may account for a junction end that differs from germline. The same CDR3 also results from other DNA sequences found in this sample. The J gene is TRBJ1-1, the V gene TRBV6-1; the D gene is possibly TRBD1 (6 bases). The germline CDR1 and CDR2 sequences are MNHNS and SASEGT. The CDR3 is 16 amino acids. The DNA for the CDR3 is TGTGCCAGCAGTGAAACCGGCGAAACAGGGAACACTGAAGCCTTCTTT. It encodes CASSETGETGNTEAFF.

The V and J genes are TRBV11-1 and TRBJ1-5, with unresolved D. CDR1 is SGHAT and CDR2 is FQDESV in the germline V gene (reference sequence). The CDR3 has 13 residues. V was pared by 8 bases and J by 7 bases, with 15 bases between. The CDR3 region has the DNA TGTGCCAGCGCCTCGGGGTATGGACAGCCCCAGCATTTT. This translates into CASASGYGQPQHF.

The chain joins TRBV5-4 to TRBJ2-7; D gene uncertain. With 0 bases removed from V and 3 bases from J, the gap between germline ends came to 4 bases. Per germline, CDR1 SGHNT and CDR2 YYREEE (reference sequence). This CDR3 spans 12 amino acids. The DNA of the CDR3 is TGTGCCAGCAGCTTGGACTACTACGAGCAGTACTTC. Its protein product is CASSLDYYEQYF.

The V call is TRBV7-8, the J call TRBJ1-2; maybe TRBD1 (6 bases). This CDR3 has 15 amino acids. V gave up 4 bases and J gave up 1 base, with 13 bases separating them. In germline, CDR1 is SGHVS, CDR2 FQNEAQ. The CDR3 spells CASSSPGHNNYGYTF. In DNA form, the CDR3 reads TGTGCCAGCAGCTCGCCGGGACACAATAACTATGGCTACACCTTC.

The chain links TRBV7-3 to TRBJ2-3; TRBD2 matches 7 bases. The CDR3 loop spans 15 amino acids. After removal of 6 bases from V and 0 bases from J, the junction contained 6 bases not matched to a gene. CDR1 SGHTA and CDR2 FQGTGA come from the germline V gene. The CDR3 loop reads CASSSGTTSTDTQYF. The DNA of the CDR3 is TGTGCCAGCAGTTCCGGGACTACTAGCACAGATACGCAGTATTTT.

The rearrangement links TRBV18 to TRBJ1-1; D is perhaps TRBD1 (5 bases). CDR1 is KGHSH and CDR2 is LQKENI in the germline V gene. Trimming shortened V by 3 bases and J by 7 bases, and 18 bases separated the two germline ends. CDR3 length equals 15 residues. The CDR3 spells CASSPEGKRGGEAFF. In DNA form, the CDR3 reads TGTGCCAGCTCACCGGAGGGGAAGAGGGGAGGTGAAGCTTTCTTT.

The genes are TRBV10-3 and TRBJ1-1; D may be TRBD1 (5 bases). Trimming pared 0 bases from V and 8 bases from J, leaving 16 bases between. The germline V gene has CDR1 ENHRY and CDR2 SYGVKD. This CDR3 region has 15 residues. The CDR3 loop is CAISESIPQTAEAFF. The CDR3 DNA follows: TGTGCCATCAGTGAGTCCATACCACAGACAGCCGAAGCTTTCTTT.

The CDR3 protein is CATSRQAVGNQPQHF. The DNA for the CDR3 is TGTGCCACCAGCCGGCAGGCTGTTGGCAATCAGCCCCAGCATTTT. V gene TRBV15 combines with J gene TRBJ1-5; the D is unclear. Trimming pared 5 bases from V and 2 bases from J, leaving 13 bases between. This CDR3 is 15 amino acids long. In germline, CDR1 is LNHNV, CDR2 YYDKDF (reference sequence).

This rearrangement joins TRBV19 to TRBJ1-2; the match to TRBD1 covers 9 bases. The CDR3 runs to 15 residues. J was trimmed by 4 bases and V by 8 bases; bases with no gene match: 11. CDR1 is LNHDA, CDR2 SQIVND, per germline (reference sequence). The DNA of the CDR3 is TGTGCCAGTTATCGGACAGGGGCGCTTCCCTATGGCTACACCTTC. Translating gives CASYRTGALPYGYTF. Together with reference TRBV19 and TRBJ1-2, the CDR3 gives the full variable domain: DGGITQSPKYLFRKEGQNVTLSCEQNLNHDAMYWYRQDPGQGLRLIYYSQIVNDFQKGDIAEGYSVSREKKESFPLTVTSAQKNPTAFYLCASYRTGALPYGYTFGSGTRLTVV.

This clone appeared once. This chain connects TRBV6-5 to TRBJ1-2; no clear D gene. V lost 0 bases and J 8 bases, leaving 10 bases between the germline ends. This CDR3 spans 13 amino acids. Germline V gives CDR1 MNHEY, CDR2 SVGAGI. CDR3 in DNA: TGTGCCAGCAGTTACTCGCCTCGTCGGGGCTACACCTTC. Amino acids: CASSYSPRRGYTF.

This chain links TRBV6-5 with TRBJ1-4; D gene uncertain. CDR3 length equals 15 residues. Trimming pared 0 bases from V and 0 bases from J, leaving 5 bases between. Per the germline V gene, CDR1 is MNHEY and CDR2 is SVGAGI. CDR3 nucleotides: TGTGCCAGCAGTTACTCGTCGTCAACTAATGAAAAACTGTTTTTT. This translates into CASSYSSSTNEKLFF.

This chain uses TRBV5-1 with TRBJ2-7; D might be TRBD1 (6 bases). V was clipped by 0 bases and J by 6 bases, with 13 bases between them. This CDR3 spans 14 amino acids. Germline V lookup: CDR1 SGHRS, CDR2 YFSETQ. CDR3 bases: TGCGCCAGCAGCTTGGATTACAGGGATTCCGAGCAGTACTTC. It specifies CASSLDYRDSEQYF. Using reference TRBV5-1 and TRBJ2-7 for the parts outside the CDR3, the full variable domain is KAGVTQTPRYLIKTRGQQVTLSCSPISGHRSVSWYQQTPGQGLQFLFEYFSETQRNKGNFPGRFSGRQFSNSRSEMNVSTLELGDSALYLCASSLDYRDSEQYFGPGTRLTVT.

The chain recombines TRBV19 with TRBJ2-2; D might be TRBD1 (6 bases). Germline assignment: CDR1 LNHDA and CDR2 SQIVND (reference sequence). This CDR3 contains 17 residues. Trimming removed 5 bases from V and 0 bases from J, with 16 bases in between. Here the CDR3 reads CASSSRGPPANTGELFF. In DNA, the CDR3 is TGTGCCAGTAGTTCCAGGGGACCACCCGCGAACACCGGGGAGCTGTTTTTT.

The chain is built from TRBV4-3 and TRBJ2-2; D may be TRBD1 (6 bases). This CDR3 region has 16 residues. The V end lost 5 bases, the J end lost 1 base, and 14 bases lay between the germline ends. Germline V lookup: CDR1 LGHNA, CDR2 YSLEER. CDR3 residues: CASSTTGTMNTGELFF. The CDR3 DNA is TGCGCCAGCAGCACAACCGGGACAATGAACACCGGGGAGCTGTTTTTT.